The present entry profiles one T cell receptor beta chain with its context. Its antigen is unknown. This specimen comes from a study of shared clonotypes between healthy human individuals. Across the whole study: Participating donors consisted of two women and a few men aged 18 to 49. General study results and limits: Across subsets, estimated richness was generally greater for naive than for memory populations.

The table came from immunoSEQ multiplex PCR; TCRdb's copy has only in-frame clones and leaves some out. Of some 1,900,000 clones detected, approximately 94% appear once; the ten largest clones hold 1% to 1.5%. Germline values: CDR1 MNHNY, CDR2 SVGAGI (reference sequence). V gave up 2 bases and J gave up 10 bases, with 15 bases separating them. The CDR3 sequence is 14 residues long. CD45RO-negative, CCR7-positively selected cells formed the naive CD8 fraction, excluding terminally differentiated effector memory CD45RA+ cells. The source of this sequence is a young man in good health. Source material: naive CD8+ T cells sorted from blood. The rearrangement uses TRBV6-6 and TRBJ2-1, with D unresolved. The CDR3 reads CASSYGVELPEQFF. For the CDR3, the DNA is TGTGCCAGCAGTTACGGGGTGGAATTGCCCGAGCAGTTCTTC.